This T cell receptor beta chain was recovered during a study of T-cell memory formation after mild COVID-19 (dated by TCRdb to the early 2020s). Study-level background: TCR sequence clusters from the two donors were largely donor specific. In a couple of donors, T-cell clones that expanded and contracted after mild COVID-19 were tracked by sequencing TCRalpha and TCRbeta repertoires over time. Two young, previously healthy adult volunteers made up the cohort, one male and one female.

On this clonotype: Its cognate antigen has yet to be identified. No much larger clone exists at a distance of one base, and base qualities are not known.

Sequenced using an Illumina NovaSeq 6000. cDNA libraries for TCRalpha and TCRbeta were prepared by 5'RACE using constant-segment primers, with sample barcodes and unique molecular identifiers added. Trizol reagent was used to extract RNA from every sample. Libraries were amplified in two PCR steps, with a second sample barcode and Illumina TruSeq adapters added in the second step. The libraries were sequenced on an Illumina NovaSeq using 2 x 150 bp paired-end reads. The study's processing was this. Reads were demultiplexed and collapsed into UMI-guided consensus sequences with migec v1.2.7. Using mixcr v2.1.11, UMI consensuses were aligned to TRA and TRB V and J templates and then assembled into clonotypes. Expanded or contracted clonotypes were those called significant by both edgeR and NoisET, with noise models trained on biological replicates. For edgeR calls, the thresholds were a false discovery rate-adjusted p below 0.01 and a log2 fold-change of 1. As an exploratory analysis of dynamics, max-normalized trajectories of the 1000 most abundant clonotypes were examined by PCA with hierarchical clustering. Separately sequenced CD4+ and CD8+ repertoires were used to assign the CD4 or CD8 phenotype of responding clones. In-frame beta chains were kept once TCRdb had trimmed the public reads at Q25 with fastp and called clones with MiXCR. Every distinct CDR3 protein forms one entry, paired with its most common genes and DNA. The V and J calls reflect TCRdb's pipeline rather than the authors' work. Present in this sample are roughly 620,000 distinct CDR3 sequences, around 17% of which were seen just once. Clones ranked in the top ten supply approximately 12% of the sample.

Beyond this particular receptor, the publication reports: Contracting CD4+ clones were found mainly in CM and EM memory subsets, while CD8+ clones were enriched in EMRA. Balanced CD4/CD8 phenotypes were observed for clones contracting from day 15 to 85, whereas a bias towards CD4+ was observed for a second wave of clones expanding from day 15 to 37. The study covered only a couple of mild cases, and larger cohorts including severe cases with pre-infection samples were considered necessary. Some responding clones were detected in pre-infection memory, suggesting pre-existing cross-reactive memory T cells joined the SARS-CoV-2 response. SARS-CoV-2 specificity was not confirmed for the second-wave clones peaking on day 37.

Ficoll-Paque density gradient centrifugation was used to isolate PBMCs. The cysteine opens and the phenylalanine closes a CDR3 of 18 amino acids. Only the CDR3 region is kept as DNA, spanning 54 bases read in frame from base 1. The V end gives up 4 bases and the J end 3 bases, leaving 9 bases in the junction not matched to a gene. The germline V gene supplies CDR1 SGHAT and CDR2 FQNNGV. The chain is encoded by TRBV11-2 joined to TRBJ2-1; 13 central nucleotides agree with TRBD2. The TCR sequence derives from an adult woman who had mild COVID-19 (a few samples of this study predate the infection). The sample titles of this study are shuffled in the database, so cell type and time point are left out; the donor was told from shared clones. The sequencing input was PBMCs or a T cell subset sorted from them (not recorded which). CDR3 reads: CASSSILAGGPRYNEQFF. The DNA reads TGTGCCAGCAGCTCCATACTAGCGGGAGGGCCCCGCTACAATGAGCAGTTCTTC.